The rows below give T cell receptor beta chains drawn from one sample of a study of naive and memory T cell subsets. Using its own MiXCR run on the UMI-ligation and nested PCR reads, TCRdb lists one record per CDR3 protein. This table has some 83,000 distinct CDR3 sequences, about 10% appearing once. Sequenced: naive CD8+ T cells from blood. Receptors were obtained from a human donor in good health. Each CDR3 is given with its conserved first and last residue. The order of the fields is CDR3 DNA, CDR3 protein, D gene, J gene, CDR3 length, clone size, V gene. A D gene is named only where the DNA matches it firmly. Rows give clone size only sometimes, using once, few, many, or a class for an expanded clone.

cdr3_nt: TGTGCCAGCAGCCCGTCAGGGGATGAGCAGTTCTTC
cdr3_aa: CASSPSGDEQFF
d_call: .
j_call: TRBJ2-1
cdr3_length: 12
clone_size: few
v_call: TRBV14

cdr3_nt: TGTGCCATAGCCCGGGACGGTAATTCACCCCTCCACTTT
cdr3_aa: CAIARDGNSPLHF
d_call: .
j_call: TRBJ1-6
cdr3_length: 13
clone_size: many
v_call: TRBV7-9

cdr3_nt: TGTGCCAGTCGGGACGGTGCCTACAATGAGCAGTTCTTC
cdr3_aa: CASRDGAYNEQFF
d_call: .
j_call: TRBJ2-1
cdr3_length: 13
clone_size: few
v_call: TRBV6-6

cdr3_nt: TGCGCCAGCAGCCAAGAGACACCCAGCAATCAGCCCCAGCATTTT
cdr3_aa: CASSQETPSNQPQHF
d_call: .
j_call: TRBJ1-5
cdr3_length: 15
clone_size: many
v_call: TRBV4-1

cdr3_nt: TGCAGTGCTAGGGGCAGGGTACCGGGTAATGAGCAGTTCTTC
cdr3_aa: CSARGRVPGNEQFF
d_call: .
j_call: TRBJ2-1
cdr3_length: 14
clone_size: many
v_call: TRBV20-1

cdr3_nt: TGCAGCGTTGAAGACGCAGCGGGAGGAGGGTACGAGCAGTACTTC
cdr3_aa: CSVEDAAGGGYEQYF
d_call: TRBD2
j_call: TRBJ2-7
cdr3_length: 15
clone_size: many
v_call: TRBV29-1

cdr3_nt: TGTGCCAGCAGCAAAGCGAGATCGCTTCCGAGCTCCTACAATGAGCAGTTCTTC
cdr3_aa: CASSKARSLPSSYNEQFF
d_call: .
j_call: TRBJ2-1
cdr3_length: 18
clone_size: few
v_call: TRBV21-1

cdr3_nt: TGTGCCAGCAGCATCTACAGGGATTCTGGAAACACCATATATTTT
cdr3_aa: CASSIYRDSGNTIYF
d_call: .
j_call: TRBJ1-3
cdr3_length: 15
clone_size: few
v_call: TRBV2

cdr3_nt: TGTGCCAGCACCGAACTGAGGGGACAGGGGGCCGGGGAGCTGTTTTTT
cdr3_aa: CASTELRGQGAGELFF
d_call: TRBD1
j_call: TRBJ2-2
cdr3_length: 16
clone_size: .
v_call: TRBV7-2

cdr3_nt: TGTGCCATCAGTGAGTCTGCGACTAGCGGGAGGTACGAGCAGTACTTC
cdr3_aa: CAISESATSGRYEQYF
d_call: TRBD2
j_call: TRBJ2-7
cdr3_length: 16
clone_size: few
v_call: TRBV10-3

cdr3_nt: TGCAGTGCTAGTAACACAGAGACCAAAAACATTCAGTACTTC
cdr3_aa: CSASNTETKNIQYF
d_call: .
j_call: TRBJ2-4
cdr3_length: 14
clone_size: many
v_call: TRBV20-1

cdr3_nt: TGTGCCAGCAGTTACTACCGGACCCCCCAAGAGACCCAGTACTTC
cdr3_aa: CASSYYRTPQETQYF
d_call: .
j_call: TRBJ2-5
cdr3_length: 15
clone_size: many
v_call: TRBV6-6

cdr3_nt: TGCAGTGCAGAATGGATGGACAGGGGGGATAACGAGCAGTACTTC
cdr3_aa: CSAEWMDRGDNEQYF
d_call: TRBD1
j_call: TRBJ2-7
cdr3_length: 15
clone_size: few
v_call: TRBV20-1

cdr3_nt: TGTGCCAGCAGCGGGACAGGGGGCACCGAGCAGTACTTC
cdr3_aa: CASSGTGGTEQYF
d_call: TRBD1
j_call: TRBJ2-7
cdr3_length: 13
clone_size: few
v_call: TRBV2

cdr3_nt: TGTGCCAGCAGCCAGCGGGAGTCGTGGGACAATGAGCAGTTCTTC
cdr3_aa: CASSQRESWDNEQFF
d_call: TRBD2
j_call: TRBJ2-1
cdr3_length: 15
clone_size: .
v_call: TRBV27

cdr3_nt: TGTGCCAGCAGCCCGGAGGACAGGGAGTTCGAGCAGTACTTC
cdr3_aa: CASSPEDREFEQYF
d_call: TRBD1
j_call: TRBJ2-7
cdr3_length: 14
clone_size: few
v_call: TRBV7-9

cdr3_nt: TGTGCCAGCCCTTCCGTTTGGGCGGGAGGGAACCACTACGAGCAGTACTTC
cdr3_aa: CASPSVWAGGNHYEQYF
d_call: TRBD2
j_call: TRBJ2-7
cdr3_length: 17
clone_size: .
v_call: TRBV19

cdr3_nt: TGTGCCGCAGGAGGGGGCGTGGAAGCTTTCTTT
cdr3_aa: CAAGGGVEAFF
d_call: TRBD1
j_call: TRBJ1-1
cdr3_length: 11
clone_size: .
v_call: TRBV12-3/TRBV12-4

cdr3_nt: TGTGCCAGCAGCTGGGGACGTGGGTTGGGCGAGACCCAGTACTTC
cdr3_aa: CASSWGRGLGETQYF
d_call: .
j_call: TRBJ2-5
cdr3_length: 15
clone_size: .
v_call: TRBV7-2

cdr3_nt: TGTGCCAGCAGTTTCTTTAGCGGGAGTTACGAGCAGTACTTC
cdr3_aa: CASSFFSGSYEQYF
d_call: TRBD2
j_call: TRBJ2-7
cdr3_length: 14
clone_size: few
v_call: TRBV27

cdr3_nt: TGTGCCAGCAGCCAAGAGGGGACCCACGAGCAGTACTTC
cdr3_aa: CASSQEGTHEQYF
d_call: .
j_call: TRBJ2-7
cdr3_length: 13
clone_size: many
v_call: TRBV3-1

cdr3_nt: TGCGCCAGCAGCCAAGACAGGATTGACGAGCAGTACTTC
cdr3_aa: CASSQDRIDEQYF
d_call: .
j_call: TRBJ2-7
cdr3_length: 13
clone_size: .
v_call: TRBV5-1

cdr3_nt: TGCGCCAGCAGCCAAGAGCTAGCGGGAGGTCAGAAGACCCAGTACTTC
cdr3_aa: CASSQELAGGQKTQYF
d_call: TRBD2
j_call: TRBJ2-5
cdr3_length: 16
clone_size: few
v_call: TRBV4-1

cdr3_nt: TGCAGTGCTAGTGGAGGAACCTTCTACAATGAGCAGTTCTTC
cdr3_aa: CSASGGTFYNEQFF
d_call: .
j_call: TRBJ2-1
cdr3_length: 14
clone_size: once
v_call: TRBV20-1

cdr3_nt: TGTGCCCAGAAGGGGGCCTCAGAAGGCTATGGCTACACCTTC
cdr3_aa: CAQKGASEGYGYTF
d_call: .
j_call: TRBJ1-2
cdr3_length: 14
clone_size: few
v_call: TRBV21-1

cdr3_nt: TGTGCCAGCAGTATTACAGTGCCAGGGAGGGGTCAGCCCCAGCATTTT
cdr3_aa: CASSITVPGRGQPQHF
d_call: .
j_call: TRBJ1-5
cdr3_length: 16
clone_size: few
v_call: TRBV6-2/TRBV6-3

cdr3_nt: TGTGCCAGCAGGCTACAGGGAGTTACTGAAGCTTTCTTT
cdr3_aa: CASRLQGVTEAFF
d_call: .
j_call: TRBJ1-1
cdr3_length: 13
clone_size: many
v_call: TRBV6-5

cdr3_nt: TGCAGCCATTGGGCAGGGGATGTCACTGAAGCTTTCTTT
cdr3_aa: CSHWAGDVTEAFF
d_call: .
j_call: TRBJ1-1
cdr3_length: 13
clone_size: .
v_call: TRBV29-1

cdr3_nt: TGTGCCACCAGTGACCTTGGACTAGCTGATAGCACAGATACGCAGTATTTT
cdr3_aa: CATSDLGLADSTDTQYF
d_call: TRBD2
j_call: TRBJ2-3
cdr3_length: 17
clone_size: .
v_call: TRBV24-1

cdr3_nt: TGTGCCAGCAGTCCCCGGGGTGGGGGCACGAACAATGAGCAGTTCTTC
cdr3_aa: CASSPRGGGTNNEQFF
d_call: .
j_call: TRBJ2-1
cdr3_length: 16
clone_size: many
v_call: TRBV27

cdr3_nt: TGTGCCAGCAGCTGGACTAGCGGGTATTCCTACAATGAGCAGTTCTTC
cdr3_aa: CASSWTSGYSYNEQFF
d_call: TRBD2
j_call: TRBJ2-1
cdr3_length: 16
clone_size: .
v_call: TRBV11-2

cdr3_nt: TGTGCCAGCAGTGACCGGGACACTAACTATGGCTACACCTTC
cdr3_aa: CASSDRDTNYGYTF
d_call: .
j_call: TRBJ1-2
cdr3_length: 14
clone_size: many
v_call: TRBV12-3/TRBV12-4

cdr3_nt: TGTGCCAGCAGTCCCCGTCGAGATACGCAGTATTTT
cdr3_aa: CASSPRRDTQYF
d_call: .
j_call: TRBJ2-3
cdr3_length: 12
clone_size: few
v_call: TRBV27

cdr3_nt: TGTGCTAGTGGATTAGCACGGCAGATCTACGAGCAGTACTTC
cdr3_aa: CASGLARQIYEQYF
d_call: .
j_call: TRBJ2-7
cdr3_length: 14
clone_size: .
v_call: TRBV12-5

cdr3_nt: TGCGCCAGCAGGGACAGCTACTCTGGGGCCAACGTCCTGACTTTC
cdr3_aa: CASRDSYSGANVLTF
d_call: .
j_call: TRBJ2-6
cdr3_length: 15
clone_size: .
v_call: TRBV5-1

cdr3_nt: TGTGCCAGCAGCTCCTATCCCGACGCCTACGAGCAGTACTTC
cdr3_aa: CASSSYPDAYEQYF
d_call: .
j_call: TRBJ2-7
cdr3_length: 14
clone_size: .
v_call: TRBV7-2

cdr3_nt: TGCAGTGCCACTAGCGGGTGGTCCTACGAGCAGTACTTC
cdr3_aa: CSATSGWSYEQYF
d_call: TRBD2
j_call: TRBJ2-7
cdr3_length: 13
clone_size: many
v_call: TRBV20-1

cdr3_nt: TGTGCCAGCAGGTTCGGGGAGGATCAGCCCCAGCATTTT
cdr3_aa: CASRFGEDQPQHF
d_call: .
j_call: TRBJ1-5
cdr3_length: 13
clone_size: .
v_call: TRBV7-9

cdr3_nt: TGTGCCAGCAGCCCGACAGCGAACACCGGGGAGCTGTTTTTT
cdr3_aa: CASSPTANTGELFF
d_call: .
j_call: TRBJ2-2
cdr3_length: 14
clone_size: many
v_call: TRBV12-3/TRBV12-4

cdr3_nt: TGTGCCAGCAGTGAAGGCGGGACAGTGAACACTGAAGCTTTCTTT
cdr3_aa: CASSEGGTVNTEAFF
d_call: TRBD1
j_call: TRBJ1-1
cdr3_length: 15
clone_size: many
v_call: TRBV6-1

cdr3_nt: TGTGCCAGCAGCTTAACAAGTTGGCGGCGTGTACAGGGTTATGAAAAACTGTTTTTT
cdr3_aa: CASSLTSWRRVQGYEKLFF
d_call: .
j_call: TRBJ1-4
cdr3_length: 19
clone_size: .
v_call: TRBV7-3

cdr3_nt: TGCGCCAGCAGCCAACTAGCATCTCCTCTCTACGAGCAGTACTTC
cdr3_aa: CASSQLASPLYEQYF
d_call: .
j_call: TRBJ2-7
cdr3_length: 15
clone_size: many
v_call: TRBV4-1

cdr3_nt: TGTGCCAGCAGCCCGGGGGCCGGTCTCAATGGCTACACCTTC
cdr3_aa: CASSPGAGLNGYTF
d_call: .
j_call: TRBJ1-2
cdr3_length: 14
clone_size: many
v_call: TRBV11-1

cdr3_nt: TGTGCCAGCTCAATTAGACCGGGAAATCAAGAGACCCAGTACTTC
cdr3_aa: CASSIRPGNQETQYF
d_call: .
j_call: TRBJ2-5
cdr3_length: 15
clone_size: many
v_call: TRBV18

cdr3_nt: TGCAGCGTCGACCTACCGAACTCCTACGAGCAGTACTTC
cdr3_aa: CSVDLPNSYEQYF
d_call: .
j_call: TRBJ2-7
cdr3_length: 13
clone_size: .
v_call: TRBV29-1

cdr3_nt: TGCGCCAGCAGCTTGGATAGGACGTTCTACGAGCAGTACTTC
cdr3_aa: CASSLDRTFYEQYF
d_call: .
j_call: TRBJ2-7
cdr3_length: 14
clone_size: .
v_call: TRBV5-1

cdr3_nt: TGCGCCAGCAGCTTGACAGGGGTTGAGCAGTTCTTC
cdr3_aa: CASSLTGVEQFF
d_call: TRBD1
j_call: TRBJ2-1
cdr3_length: 12
clone_size: many
v_call: TRBV5-1

cdr3_nt: TGTGCCATCAGTGAGTCAGGGAGCTGGACCACTGAAGCTTTCTTT
cdr3_aa: CAISESGSWTTEAFF
d_call: .
j_call: TRBJ1-1
cdr3_length: 15
clone_size: .
v_call: TRBV10-3

cdr3_nt: TGTGCCAGCTCACAAGGACGACCGGATCGATATGTCAACACTGAAGCTTTCTTT
cdr3_aa: CASSQGRPDRYVNTEAFF
d_call: .
j_call: TRBJ1-1
cdr3_length: 18
clone_size: few
v_call: TRBV18

cdr3_nt: TGTGCCAGCAGCCAATACCAGACAGGGTACGAGCAGTACTTC
cdr3_aa: CASSQYQTGYEQYF
d_call: TRBD1
j_call: TRBJ2-7
cdr3_length: 14
clone_size: .
v_call: TRBV27

cdr3_nt: TGTGCCAGCAGTGAAGGACTAGCGGCAGATACGCAGTATTTT
cdr3_aa: CASSEGLAADTQYF
d_call: TRBD2
j_call: TRBJ2-3
cdr3_length: 14
clone_size: many
v_call: TRBV25-1

cdr3_nt: TGTGCCAGCTGGGAAGGGGATGAGCAGTTCTTC
cdr3_aa: CASWEGDEQFF
d_call: .
j_call: TRBJ2-1
cdr3_length: 11
clone_size: .
v_call: TRBV7-9

cdr3_nt: TGCAGCGTTGAACGGCGGGAGGGGAGCAATGAGCAGTTCTTC
cdr3_aa: CSVERREGSNEQFF
d_call: TRBD2
j_call: TRBJ2-1
cdr3_length: 14
clone_size: many
v_call: TRBV29-1

cdr3_nt: TGTGCCATCAGCCTAGCGGGAGTCGATGAGACCCAGTACTTC
cdr3_aa: CAISLAGVDETQYF
d_call: TRBD2
j_call: TRBJ2-5
cdr3_length: 14
clone_size: .
v_call: TRBV10-3

cdr3_nt: TGTGCCAGCAGTGATAGACAGATCTATAATTCACCCCTCCACTTT
cdr3_aa: CASSDRQIYNSPLHF
d_call: .
j_call: TRBJ1-6
cdr3_length: 15
clone_size: few
v_call: TRBV2

cdr3_nt: TGTGCCAGCAGCCAAGATGGCGGGAGAGGTTACAATGAGCAGTTCTTC
cdr3_aa: CASSQDGGRGYNEQFF
d_call: TRBD2
j_call: TRBJ2-1
cdr3_length: 16
clone_size: .
v_call: TRBV4-2

cdr3_nt: TGTGCCAGTAGTATAGGCGGGGTGTACAATGAGCAGTTCTTC
cdr3_aa: CASSIGGVYNEQFF
d_call: .
j_call: TRBJ2-1
cdr3_length: 14
clone_size: many
v_call: TRBV19

cdr3_nt: TGTGCCAGCAGCTTAGGGCTAGCGGGACCTGCCGGGGAGCTGTTTTTT
cdr3_aa: CASSLGLAGPAGELFF
d_call: TRBD2
j_call: TRBJ2-2
cdr3_length: 16
clone_size: many
v_call: TRBV11-2

cdr3_nt: TGTGCCAGCAGACCTAGGGACTCCTACTACAATGAGCAGTTCTTC
cdr3_aa: CASRPRDSYYNEQFF
d_call: .
j_call: TRBJ2-1
cdr3_length: 15
clone_size: .
v_call: TRBV27

cdr3_nt: TGTGCCAGCAGCTTAATCTTGGGAGGCCGGGATTTTGATGAGCAGTTCTTC
cdr3_aa: CASSLILGGRDFDEQFF
d_call: .
j_call: TRBJ2-1
cdr3_length: 17
clone_size: many
v_call: TRBV7-8